Below, one T cell receptor beta chain is given with its context. Its matching antigen is unknown. The data belong to a study of cytomegalovirus exposure and HLA in healthy donors. Overall study findings and caveats: Usually a TCR sequence was rare, but some public TCRs were found in many donors. Both high specificity and high sensitivity reportedly marked the classifier's diagnosis of cytomegalovirus status.

Germline V gives CDR1 SGHVS, CDR2 FNYEAQ. The ends were cut back, 3 bases at V and 4 bases at J, with 6 bases in the middle. This CDR3 spans 13 amino acids. PCR employed 60 Vbeta and 13 Jbeta primers. TCRdb's copy holds only in-frame clones and misses some; the assay was immunoSEQ multiplex PCR. The sample holds about 89,000 clones, approximately 76% seen once. The sequenced material came from PBMCs. This TCR was sampled from a male donor in good health and CMV-seronegative. The gene calls are TRBV7-6 and TRBJ2-2; no definite D call. The CDR3 loop reads CASSFTSTGELFF. For the CDR3, the DNA is TGTGCCAGCAGCTTTACATCCACCGGGGAGCTGTTTTTT.